A selection of T cell receptor beta chains follows, all from one sample in a study of OX40 agonist ivuxolimab in advanced cancers. Clones were sequenced by immunoSEQ multiplex PCR, and TCRdb holds only the in-frame ones, with some missing. The sample has tens of thousands of clones; about 90% are singletons. Sequenced material: CD4+ or CD8+ T cells sorted from blood, taken in a trial of the OX40 agonist ivuxolimab. These receptors all come from an adult with an advanced solid tumor such as melanoma, head and neck, liver or kidney cancer. CDR3s include the opening cysteine and the closing phenylalanine or tryptophan. A D gene is named only where the DNA matches it firmly. The listing skips clone size in some rows; elsewhere it reads once, few, many or a size class.

J	size	V	D	CDR3	DNA
TRBJ2-2	.	TRBV11-3	.	CASSFLAGQGTGELFF	TGTGCCAGCAGCTTTTTAGCGGGACAGGGCACCGGGGAGCTGTTTTTT
TRBJ2-1	.	TRBV30	TRBD1	CAWTAGTGFRDEQFF	TGTGCCTGGACAGCCGGGACAGGGTTTAGGGATGAGCAGTTCTTC
TRBJ2-7	.	TRBV6-5	.	CASRKAQARPGEQYF	TGTGCCAGCAGAAAGGCTCAGGCTCGTCCTGGCGAGCAGTACTTC
TRBJ2-7	many	TRBV25-1	.	CASSGGRGQGFYEQYF	TGTGCCAGCAGTGGAGGCAGAGGGCAGGGGTTTTACGAGCAGTACTTC
TRBJ2-7	.	TRBV25-1	.	CASSAPGSNRVTYEQYF	TGTGCCAGCAGCGCCCCTGGTTCAAATCGTGTCACCTACGAGCAGTACTTC
TRBJ2-1	few	TRBV7-8	TRBD1	CASSAGTGGYNEQFF	TGTGCCAGCAGCGCCGGGACAGGGGGCTACAATGAGCAGTTCTTC
TRBJ2-5	.	TRBV30	TRBD2	CAWSVPSGVGETQYF	TGTGCCTGGAGTGTCCCTAGCGGGGTAGGGGAGACCCAGTACTTC
TRBJ2-7	.	TRBV7-9	.	CASSLWASGMNSYEQYF	TGTGCCAGCAGCTTATGGGCCTCCGGGATGAACTCCTACGAGCAGTACTTC
TRBJ2-2	.	TRBV5-6	.	CASSLRAGLDTGELFF	TGTGCCAGCAGCCTGAGGGCGGGATTGGACACCGGGGAGCTGTTTTTT
TRBJ2-7	.	TRBV7-9	.	CASSLSGTLSYEQYF	TGTGCCAGCAGCTTGTCCGGGACTCTTTCCTACGAGCAGTACTTC
TRBJ2-7	.	TRBV10-3	TRBD1	CAISRDRANYEQYF	TGTGCCATCAGCCGGGACAGGGCCAACTACGAGCAGTACTTC
TRBJ1-3	.	TRBV28	.	CASNGNTIYF	TGTGCCAGCAATGGAAACACCATATATTTT
TRBJ2-3	.	TRBV5-4	TRBD2	CASSPWGGLAGRRREDTQYF	TGTGCCAGCAGCCCCTGGGGAGGGCTAGCGGGAAGGAGGCGAGAGGATACGCAGTATTTT
TRBJ2-7	.	TRBV5-6	TRBD1	CASSPGQDRSYEQYF	TGTGCCAGCAGCCCCGGACAGGACCGCTCCTACGAGCAGTACTTC
TRBJ2-2	once	TRBV19	TRBD2	CASNYLRAGGTGELFF	TGTGCCAGTAACTACCTTCGGGCGGGAGGAACCGGGGAGCTGTTTTTT